The source of this TCR beta chain is a study of cytomegalovirus exposure and HLA in healthy donors. Background on the study: As released early, the data held about 85 million unique TCRs from HLA-typed donors. General study findings and limits: Earlier analysis found most TCR beta V segments productive about 87% or about 30% of the time. The likely explanation for a cluster of highly shared sequence variants was sequencing artifact. The authors listed 164 TCR beta chains as cytomegalovirus-associated.

The PCR ran on 60 Vbeta and 13 Jbeta primers. Profiling relied on immunoSEQ multiplex PCR, and the TCRdb table lists in-frame clones only, not all of them. The repertoire holds about 160,000 clones, with 68% as singletons. This clone was counted only a few times. Its specificity is not known. The source of this sequence is a man aged 45 to 65 in good health and CMV-seronegative. The sequencing sample was made of PBMCs.

The chain's CDR3 is CATAKRGGKDTQYF. The CDR3, as DNA: TGTGCCACCGCCAAGAGGGGGGGGAAAGATACGCAGTATTTT. The gene calls are TRBV19 and TRBJ2-3, with a possible D match to TRBD2 (7 bases). Germline-derived CDR1 and CDR2 are LNHDA and SQIVND (reference sequence). The V gene lost 10 bases and the J gene lost 5 bases, with 19 bases spanning the gap. The CDR3 runs 14 residues.